These 24 T cell receptor beta chains share one sample of origin, sequenced in a study of cytomegalovirus exposure and HLA in healthy donors (dated by TCRdb to about 2017). To prepare the library, the immunoSEQ multiplex PCR assay was applied. As stored in TCRdb, this immuneACCESS dataset retains in-frame rearrangements with V and J assigned. A fraction of the clones does not appear; measured against another copy, unresolved V genes explain less than half of the discrepancy, and the remainder lacks a known reason. In all, the sample holds approximately 140,000 clones, and around 90% of those were seen once. The leading ten clones occupy 7.9% of the sample. The sequencing input was PBMCs. Receptors were obtained from a woman aged 18 to 35 in good health and CMV-seropositive.

This chain links TRBV4-1 with TRBJ2-5; D is unresolved. The germline V gene has CDR1 MGHRA and CDR2 YSYEKL. Trimming removed 5 bases at V and 0 bases at J, with 7 bases between. CDR3 length: 13 residues. This CDR3 is CASSITNQETQYF. The CDR3 nucleotides read TGCGCCAGCAGCATTACTAACCAAGAGACCCAGTACTTC.

The chain employs TRBV28 and TRBJ1-2; D is unresolved. The ends were cut back, 6 bases at V and 4 bases at J, with 12 bases in the middle. Germline CDR1 is MDHEN and CDR2 is SYDVKM. This CDR3 has 13 amino acids. CDR3 loop: CASSDEEGYGYTF. The CDR3 coding sequence is TGTGCCAGCAGCGACGAGGAGGGCTATGGCTACACCTTC.

The J gene is TRBJ2-5, the V gene TRBV6-1, with TRBD2 as a possible D gene (5 bases). The CDR3 length is 12 residues. Germline V lookup: CDR1 MNHNS, CDR2 SASEGT. V was pared by 10 bases and J by 5 bases, with 14 bases between. The CDR3 protein is CATQLGRETQYF. The CDR3 nucleotides read TGTGCCACCCAACTAGGTCGGGAGACCCAGTACTTC.

This chain connects TRBV5-8 to TRBJ1-1; the D gene is possibly TRBD1 (6 bases). The CDR3 length is 13 residues. Germline V gene data show CDR1 as SGHTS and CDR2 as YDEGEE. Trimming cost V 4 bases and J 6 bases, with 13 bases left between them. The CDR3 protein is CASSLQGGSEAFF. Here the CDR3 DNA reads TGTGCCAGCAGCCTACAGGGTGGCTCTGAAGCTTTCTTT.

This chain uses TRBV28 with TRBJ2-1; D perhaps matches TRBD2 (5 bases). This CDR3 region has 15 residues. Germline CDR1 and CDR2: MDHEN and SYDVKM. V lost 8 bases and J lost 2, with 16 bases in between. The chain's CDR3 is CASYSPSRPYNEQFF. The CDR3 bases are TGTGCCAGCTACTCACCTAGCCGTCCCTACAATGAGCAGTTCTTC.

The chain couples TRBV5-6 to TRBJ1-1, with 11 nucleotides matching TRBD1. Germline CDR1 is SGHDT and CDR2 is YYEEEE. The V gene end was trimmed by 4 bases and the J gene end by 3 bases; junction bases not matched to a gene: 8. The CDR3 totals 16 residues. As DNA, the CDR3 is TGTGCCAGCAGCCTCGGACAGGGGGCGCTTGACACTGAAGCTTTCTTT. Encoded protein: CASSLGQGALDTEAFF.

The chain links TRBV9 to TRBJ2-1; 9 bases align to TRBD2. Germline V gene sequence: CDR1 SGDLS, CDR2 YYNGEE. J gave up 5 bases and V 2 bases, and 5 bases lay outside the gene matches. This CDR3 is 15 amino acids long. The CDR3, as DNA: TGTGCCAGCAGCGTTAGCGGGAGCGGGAACAATGAGCAGTTCTTC. This encodes CASSVSGSGNNEQFF.

J is TRBJ2-7 and V is TRBV7-6; possible D gene TRBD2, 6 bases. The CDR3 length is 16 residues. V lost 5 bases to trimming and J lost 2 bases, with 19 bases between them. Germline CDR1 is SGHVS and CDR2 is FNYEAQ. CDR3 in amino acids: CASSRLKEGGAYEQYF. CDR3 DNA: TGTGCCAGCAGCCGACTTAAGGAGGGAGGTGCCTACGAGCAGTACTTC.

The chain joins TRBV18 to TRBJ1-5; weak D call: TRBD1 (6 bases). Trimming stripped 1 base from V and 2 bases from J, with 15 bases between. The CDR3 length is 17 residues. CDR1 and CDR2 from the germline V gene are KGHSH and LQKENI. The CDR3 region is CASSPLRGGGGNQPQHF. As DNA, the CDR3 is TGTGCCAGCTCACCACTTCGCGGGGGCGGTGGCAATCAGCCCCAGCATTTT. Full variable domain (missing parts from reference TRBV18 and TRBJ1-5): NAGVMQNPRHLVRRRGQEARLRCSPMKGHSHVYWYRQLPEEGLKFMVYLQKENIIDESGMPKERFSAEFPKEGPSILRIQQVVRGDSAAYFCASSPLRGGGGNQPQHFGDGTRLSIL.

This clone was recorded a few times. V is TRBV5-1 and J is TRBJ1-2, with D possibly TRBD1 on 5 matching bases. From germline, CDR1 is SGHRS and CDR2 YFSETQ. This CDR3 has 14 residues. V dropped 4 bases and J dropped 1 base, with 11 bases sitting between them. DNA for the CDR3: TGCGCCAGCAGCCGACAGAGCCTTAACTATGGCTACACCTTC. It translates to CASSRQSLNYGYTF.

The chain couples TRBV2 to TRBJ1-5; D call uncertain. Per the germline V gene, CDR1 is SNHLY and CDR2 is FYNNEI. The CDR3 length is 13 residues. V lost 7 bases to trimming and J lost 4 bases, with 11 bases between them. In DNA form, the CDR3 reads TGTGCCAGCACGGTGACTCTTAATCAGCCCCAGCATTTT. Translating it yields CASTVTLNQPQHF. Looking up the rest from reference TRBV2 and TRBJ1-5 gives the full variable domain: EPEVTQTPSHQVTQMGQEVILRCVPISNHLYFYWYRQILGQKVEFLVSFYNNEISEKSEIFDDQFSVERPDGSNFTLKIRSTKLEDSAMYFCASTVTLNQPQHFGDGTRLSIL.

Points on this clone: One junction end does not reproduce the germline sequence, and a read error may be involved. The chain has TRBV7-7 and TRBJ2-5; 9 nucleotides agree with TRBD2. The CDR3 contains 14 residues. Looked up from germline, CDR1 is SSHAT and CDR2 is FNYEAQ (reference sequence). The CDR3 sequence: CASSLSPSGKTQYF. DNA of the CDR3: TGTGCTAGCAGCTTATCGCCTAGCGGGAAGACCCAGTACTTC.

The CDR3 DNA reads TGTGCCAGCAGTCCAAGATCACGGGACAGGTCGGATTCACCCCTCCACTTT. This encodes CASSPRSRDRSDSPLHF. This chain uses TRBV4-2 with TRBJ1-6, with 8 bases aligning to TRBD1. CDR1 LGHNA and CDR2 YNFKEQ come from the germline V gene. This CDR3 has 17 amino acids. V lost 6 bases and J lost 8; bases outside the gene matches: 15.

The J gene is TRBJ1-5, the V gene TRBV7-8; TRBD1 aligns across 8 bases. There are 14 residues in the CDR3. The germline V gene has CDR1 SGHVS and CDR2 FQNEAQ. J was trimmed by 4 bases and V by 7 bases; bases with no gene match: 6. The DNA for the CDR3 is TGTGCCAGCAAGGTGGGGACAGGAAATCAGCCCCAGCATTTT. It specifies CASKVGTGNQPQHF.

The gene calls are TRBV5-1 and TRBJ2-5; TRBD1 might be the D (5 bases). CDR3 length: 15 amino acids. V dropped 4 bases and J dropped 3 bases, with 16 bases sitting between them. Germline CDR1 is SGHRS and CDR2 is YFSETQ. The CDR3 sequence is CASSLLPTDKETQYF. In DNA, the CDR3 is TGCGCCAGCAGCCTATTACCGACAGATAAAGAGACCCAGTACTTC.

The rearrangement joins TRBV4-1 to TRBJ1-1; D unresolved. Trimming took 1 base from V and 2 from J, leaving 8 bases between them. The length of the CDR3 is 14 residues. Germline V gene lookup returns CDR1 MGHRA and CDR2 YSYEKL. DNA for the CDR3: TGCGCCAGCAGCCAAGGCTCTACTAACACTGAAGCTTTCTTT. Its translation is CASSQGSTNTEAFF.

This clone has a single count. The gene calls are TRBV5-1 and TRBJ2-3; TRBD2 agrees at 9 bases. CDR3 length: 16 amino acids. Germline lookup yields CDR1 SGHRS and CDR2 YFSETQ. V lost 0 bases and J lost 3; bases outside the gene matches: 5. CDR3: CASSLVPSGATDTQYF. Here the CDR3 DNA reads TGCGCCAGCAGCTTGGTGCCTAGCGGGGCGACAGATACGCAGTATTTT.

V usage is TRBV28 and J usage is TRBJ1-1; 9 nucleotides agree with TRBD1. The V segment lost 6 bases and the J segment 7 bases; nucleotides outside the gene matches: 9. CDR1 MDHEN and CDR2 SYDVKM come from the germline V gene. CDR3 length: 14 residues. The CDR3 DNA reads as TGTGCCAGCAGGAGCCGGGACAGGGATGATGAAGCTTTCTTT. Amino acid sequence: CASRSRDRDDEAFF.

The J gene is TRBJ2-1, the V gene TRBV9; 7 nucleotides match TRBD1. Germline lookup yields CDR1 SGDLS and CDR2 YYNGEE. This CDR3 has 15 amino acids. With V trimmed by 0 bases and J by 2 bases, 2 bases remained unmatched. The CDR3 sequence: CASSVGTGAYNEQFF. CDR3 in DNA: TGTGCCAGCAGCGTAGGAACAGGGGCCTACAATGAGCAGTTCTTC.

V usage is TRBV4-1 and J usage is TRBJ1-3, with D possibly being TRBD1 (6 bases). This CDR3 contains 16 residues. The ends were cut back, 3 bases at V and 0 bases at J, with 12 bases in the middle. Germline CDR1 MGHRA, CDR2 YSYEKL. In DNA form, the CDR3 reads TGCGCCAGCAGCCACAACAGGGCTAGCTCTGGAAACACCATATATTTT. Protein: CASSHNRASSGNTIYF.

The CDR3 protein is CASSRALAGTNTGELFF. The CDR3 coding sequence is TGTGCCAGTTCCCGAGCCCTAGCGGGTACGAACACCGGGGAGCTGTTTTTT. V usage is TRBV19 and J usage is TRBJ2-2, with 8 bases aligning to TRBD2. V lost 8 bases and J lost 0; bases outside the gene matches: 11. The germline V gene encodes CDR1 LNHDA and CDR2 SQIVND (reference sequence). The CDR3 contains 17 residues. Supplemented by reference TRBV19 and TRBJ2-2, the full variable domain reads DGGITQSPKYLFRKEGQNVTLSCEQNLNHDAMYWYRQDPGQGLRLIYYSQIVNDFQKGDIAEGYSVSREKKESFPLTVTSAQKNPTAFYLCASSRALAGTNTGELFFGEGSRLTVL.

The chain links TRBV28 to TRBJ2-5; TRBD2 aligns across 13 bases. The CDR3 totals 18 residues. Trimming removed 4 bases from V and 6 bases from J; junction bases left unmatched: 14. The V gene's germline CDR1 is MDHEN and CDR2 SYDVKM. The CDR3 protein is CASSSFPVTSGGTKTQYF. CDR3 DNA sequence: TGTGCCAGCAGTTCCTTTCCCGTGACTAGCGGGGGGACGAAGACCCAGTACTTC. Full variable domain (missing parts from reference TRBV28 and TRBJ2-5): DVKVTQSSRYLVKRTGEKVFLECVQDMDHENMFWYRQDPGLGLRLIYFSYDVKMKEKGDIPEGYSVSREKKERFSLILESASTNQTSMYLCASSSFPVTSGGTKTQYFGPGTRLLVL.

This sequence joins TRBV28 and TRBJ2-1; TRBD2 matches 7 bases. Unmatched junction bases numbered 16, after V lost 5 bases and J lost 6 bases. Germline V lookup: CDR1 MDHEN, CDR2 SYDVKM. This CDR3 is 17 amino acids long. The CDR3: CASSPLGAEGRGNEQFF. In DNA form, the CDR3 reads TGTGCCAGCAGTCCCCTGGGAGCGGAGGGGAGGGGCAATGAGCAGTTCTTC.

This chain joins TRBV15 and TRBJ1-1, with 9 bases fitting TRBD1. The CDR3 length is 13 residues. The trim removed 5 bases at V and 4 bases at J, leaving 2 bases unmatched. Germline lookup yields CDR1 LNHNV and CDR2 YYDKDF (reference sequence). The CDR3 spells CATSGQGSTEAFF. In DNA form, the CDR3 reads TGTGCCACCAGCGGACAGGGGAGCACTGAAGCTTTCTTT.